This T cell receptor (beta chain) was recorded in a study of blood T cells in healthy people across ages. Investigators took about 9.1 milliliters of peripheral blood from every donor. Each sample gave at least 6.5 million isolated PBMCs. Samples each yielded at least 5.5 micrograms of total RNA. Primers used in a second PCR of about 7 to 12 cycles were a sample-barcoded 5' primer and a J-beta primer mix. One entry per CDR3 protein results from TCRdb running MiXCR on the 5' RACE reads. The data contain roughly 1,300,000 distinct CDR3 sequences, 55% to 75% of them singletons. The sequence derives from a man aged 18 to 30 in good health. Sequenced sample: blood.

The chain's CDR3 is CASSEGERGVSYEQYF. CDR3 coding DNA: TGTGCCAGCAGTGAAGGGGAGCGGGGAGTATCCTACGAGCAGTACTTC. The rearrangement links TRBV6-1 to TRBJ2-7; TRBD2 matches 7 bases. The CDR3 contains 16 residues. Germline CDR1 reads MNHNS; CDR2 reads SASEGT. Trimming removed 1 base from V and 1 base from J; junction bases left unmatched: 7.